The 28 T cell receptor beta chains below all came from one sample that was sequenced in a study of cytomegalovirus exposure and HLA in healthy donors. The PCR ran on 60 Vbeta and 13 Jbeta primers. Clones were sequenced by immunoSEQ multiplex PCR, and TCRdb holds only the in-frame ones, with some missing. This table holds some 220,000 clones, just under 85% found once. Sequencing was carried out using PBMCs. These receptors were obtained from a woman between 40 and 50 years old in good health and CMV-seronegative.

CDR3 DNA: TGTGCCAGCAGCCGGGACAGCCGAGGAAACACCATATATTTT. Translation: CASSRDSRGNTIYF. This sequence joins TRBV5-5 and TRBJ1-3, with 7 bases aligning to TRBD1. The germline V gene encodes CDR1 SGHKS and CDR2 YYEKEE (reference sequence). Trimming cost V 4 bases and J 4 bases; bases outside gene matches: 5. The CDR3 is made up of 14 amino acids.

CDR3 amino acids: CASSQAQIDYGYTF. CDR3 coding DNA: TGTGCCAGCAGCCAAGCCCAGATCGACTATGGCTACACCTTC. This chain connects TRBV14 to TRBJ1-2, with no clear D. The CDR3 sequence is 14 residues long. Germline V gives CDR1 SGHDN, CDR2 FVKESK. Trimming pared 1 base from V and 3 bases from J, leaving 9 bases between.

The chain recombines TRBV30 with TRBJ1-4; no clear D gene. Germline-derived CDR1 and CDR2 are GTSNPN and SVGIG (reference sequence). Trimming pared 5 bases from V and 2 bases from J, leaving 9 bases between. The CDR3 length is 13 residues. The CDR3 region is CAWATSTNEKLFF. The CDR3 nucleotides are TGTGCCTGGGCTACTAGCACTAATGAAAAACTGTTTTTT.

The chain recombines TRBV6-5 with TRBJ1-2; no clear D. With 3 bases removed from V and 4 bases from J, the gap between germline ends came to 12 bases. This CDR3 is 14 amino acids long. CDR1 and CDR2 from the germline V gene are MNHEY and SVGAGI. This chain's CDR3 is CASSYGEGSYGYTF. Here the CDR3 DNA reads TGTGCCAGCAGTTATGGGGAGGGAAGCTATGGCTACACCTTC.

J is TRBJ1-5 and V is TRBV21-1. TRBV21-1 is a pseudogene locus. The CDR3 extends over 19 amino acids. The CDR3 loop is CASSKPGMSFVYSNQPQHF. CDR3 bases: TGTGCCAGCAGCAAACCCGGGATGTCCTTCGTTTATAGCAATCAGCCCCAGCATTTT.

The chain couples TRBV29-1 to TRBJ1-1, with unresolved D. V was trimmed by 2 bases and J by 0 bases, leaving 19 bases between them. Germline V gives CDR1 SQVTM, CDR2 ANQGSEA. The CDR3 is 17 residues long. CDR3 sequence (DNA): TGCAGCGTTGAACTGGGAGGGTCTAGGAGGATGAACACTGAAGCTTTCTTT. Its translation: CSVELGGSRRMNTEAFF.

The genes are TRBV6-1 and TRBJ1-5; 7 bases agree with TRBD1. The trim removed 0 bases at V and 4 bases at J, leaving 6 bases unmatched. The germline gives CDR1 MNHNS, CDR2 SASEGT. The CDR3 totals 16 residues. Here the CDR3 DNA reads TGTGCCAGCAGTGAAGCAAGGGAACAGGGGAATCAGCCCCAGCATTTT. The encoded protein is CASSEAREQGNQPQHF.

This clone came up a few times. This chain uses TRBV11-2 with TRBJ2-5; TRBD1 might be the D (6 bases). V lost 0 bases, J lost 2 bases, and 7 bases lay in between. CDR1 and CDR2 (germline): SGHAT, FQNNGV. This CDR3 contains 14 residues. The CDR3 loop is CASSLEGGQETQYF. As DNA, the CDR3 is TGTGCCAGCAGCTTAGAAGGGGGACAAGAGACCCAGTACTTC. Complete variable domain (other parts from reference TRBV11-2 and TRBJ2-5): EAGVAQSPRYKIIEKRQSVAFWCNPISGHATLYWYQQILGQGPKLLIQFQNNGVVDDSQLPKDRFSAERLKGVDSTLKIQPAKLEDSAVYLCASSLEGGQETQYFGPGTRLLVL.

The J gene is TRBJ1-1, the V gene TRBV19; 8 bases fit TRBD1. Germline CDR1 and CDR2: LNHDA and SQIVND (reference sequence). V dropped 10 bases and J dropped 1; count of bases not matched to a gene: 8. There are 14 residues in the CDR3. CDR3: CATRRGTGNTEAFF. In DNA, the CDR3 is TGTGCCACCCGCCGGGGGACAGGGAACACTGAAGCTTTCTTT. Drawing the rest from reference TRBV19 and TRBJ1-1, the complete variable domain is DGGITQSPKYLFRKEGQNVTLSCEQNLNHDAMYWYRQDPGQGLRLIYYSQIVNDFQKGDIAEGYSVSREKKESFPLTVTSAQKNPTAFYLCATRRGTGNTEAFFGQGTRLTVV.

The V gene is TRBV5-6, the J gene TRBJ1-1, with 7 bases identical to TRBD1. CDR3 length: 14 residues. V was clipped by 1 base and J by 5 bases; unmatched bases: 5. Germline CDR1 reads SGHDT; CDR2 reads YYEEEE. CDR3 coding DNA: TGTGCCAGCAGCTTGCCCCTGGGACAGACTGAAGCTTTCTTT. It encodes CASSLPLGQTEAFF.

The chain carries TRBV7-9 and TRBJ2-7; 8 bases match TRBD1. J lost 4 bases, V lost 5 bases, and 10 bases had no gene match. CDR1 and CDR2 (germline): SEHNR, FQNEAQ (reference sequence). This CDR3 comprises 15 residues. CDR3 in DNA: TGTGCCAGCAGCATACAGGGGGTTAATACGTACGAGCAGTACTTC. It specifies CASSIQGVNTYEQYF.

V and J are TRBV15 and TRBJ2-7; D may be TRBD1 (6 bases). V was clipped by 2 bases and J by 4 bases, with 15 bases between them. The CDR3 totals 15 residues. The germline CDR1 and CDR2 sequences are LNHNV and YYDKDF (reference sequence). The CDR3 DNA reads TGTGCCACCAGCAGAAGCCTAGGGACATTTTACGAGCAGTACTTC. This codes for CATSRSLGTFYEQYF.

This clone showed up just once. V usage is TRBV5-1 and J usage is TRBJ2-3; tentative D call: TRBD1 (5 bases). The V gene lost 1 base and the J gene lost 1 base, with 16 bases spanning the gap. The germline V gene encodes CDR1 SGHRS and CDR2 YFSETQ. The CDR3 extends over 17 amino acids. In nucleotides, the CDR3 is TGCGCCAGCAGCTTGCAGGGCAATGGCTATGGCACAGATACGCAGTATTTT. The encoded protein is CASSLQGNGYGTDTQYF.

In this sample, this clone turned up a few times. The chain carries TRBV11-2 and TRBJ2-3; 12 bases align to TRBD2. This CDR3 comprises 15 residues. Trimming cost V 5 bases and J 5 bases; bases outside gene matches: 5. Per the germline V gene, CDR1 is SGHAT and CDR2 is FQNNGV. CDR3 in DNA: TGTGCCAGCAGCCCTAGCGGGGGGGCCGGAGATACGCAGTATTTT. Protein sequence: CASSPSGGAGDTQYF. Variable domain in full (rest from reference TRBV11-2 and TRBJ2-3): EAGVAQSPRYKIIEKRQSVAFWCNPISGHATLYWYQQILGQGPKLLIQFQNNGVVDDSQLPKDRFSAERLKGVDSTLKIQPAKLEDSAVYLCASSPSGGAGDTQYFGPGTRLTVL.

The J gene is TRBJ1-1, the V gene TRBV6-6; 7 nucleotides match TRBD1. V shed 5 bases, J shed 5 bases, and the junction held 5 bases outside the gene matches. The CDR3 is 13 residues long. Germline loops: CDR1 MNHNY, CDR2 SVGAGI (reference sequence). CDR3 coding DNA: TGTGCCAGCAGTCAGACAGGGAGTACTGAAGCTTTCTTT. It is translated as CASSQTGSTEAFF.

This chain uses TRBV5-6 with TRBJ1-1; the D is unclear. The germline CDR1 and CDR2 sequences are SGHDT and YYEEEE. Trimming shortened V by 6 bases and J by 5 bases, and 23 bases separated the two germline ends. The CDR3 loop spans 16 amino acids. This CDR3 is CASNLLGGKTRTEAFF. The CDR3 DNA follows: TGTGCCAGCAATCTCCTCGGTGGGAAAACTAGGACTGAAGCTTTCTTT. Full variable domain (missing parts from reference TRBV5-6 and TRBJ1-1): DAGVTQSPTHLIKTRGQQVTLRCSPKSGHDTVSWYQQALGQGPQFIFQYYEEEERQRGNFPDRFSGHQFPNYSSELNVNALLLGDSALYLCASNLLGGKTRTEAFFGQGTRLTVV.

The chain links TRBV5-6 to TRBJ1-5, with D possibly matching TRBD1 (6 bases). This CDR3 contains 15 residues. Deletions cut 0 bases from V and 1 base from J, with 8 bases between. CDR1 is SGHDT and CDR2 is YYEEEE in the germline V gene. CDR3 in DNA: TGTGCCAGCAGCTTGGCCAGGGGCAGCAATCAGCCCCAGCATTTT. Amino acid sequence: CASSLARGSNQPQHF.

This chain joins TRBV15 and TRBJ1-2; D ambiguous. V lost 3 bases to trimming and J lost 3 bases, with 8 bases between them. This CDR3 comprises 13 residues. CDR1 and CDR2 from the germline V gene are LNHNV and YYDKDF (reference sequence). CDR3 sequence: CATSSRTDYGYTF. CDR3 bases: TGTGCCACCAGCAGCCGGACTGACTATGGCTACACCTTC.

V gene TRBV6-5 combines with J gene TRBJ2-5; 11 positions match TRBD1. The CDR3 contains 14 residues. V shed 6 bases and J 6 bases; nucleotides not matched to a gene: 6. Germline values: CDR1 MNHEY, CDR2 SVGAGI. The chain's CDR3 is CASSRGQGAQTQYF. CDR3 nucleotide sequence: TGTGCCAGCAGCCGCGGACAGGGGGCGCAGACCCAGTACTTC.

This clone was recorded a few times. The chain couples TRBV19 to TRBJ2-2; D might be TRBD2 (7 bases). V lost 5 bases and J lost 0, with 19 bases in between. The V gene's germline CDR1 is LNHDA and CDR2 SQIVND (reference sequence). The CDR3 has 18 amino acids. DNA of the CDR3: TGTGCCAGTAGTCGGAGGGGGGGCGGGGTGACGAACACCGGGGAGCTGTTTTTT. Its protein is CASSRRGGGVTNTGELFF. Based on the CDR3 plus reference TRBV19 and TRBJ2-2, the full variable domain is DGGITQSPKYLFRKEGQNVTLSCEQNLNHDAMYWYRQDPGQGLRLIYYSQIVNDFQKGDIAEGYSVSREKKESFPLTVTSAQKNPTAFYLCASSRRGGGVTNTGELFFGEGSRLTVL.

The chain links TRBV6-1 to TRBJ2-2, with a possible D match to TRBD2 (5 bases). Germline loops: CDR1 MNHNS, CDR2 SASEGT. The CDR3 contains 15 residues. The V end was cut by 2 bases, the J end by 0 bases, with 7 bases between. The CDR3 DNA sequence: TGTGCCAGCAGTGAATTACTAGCGAACACCGGGGAGCTGTTTTTT. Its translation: CASSELLANTGELFF.

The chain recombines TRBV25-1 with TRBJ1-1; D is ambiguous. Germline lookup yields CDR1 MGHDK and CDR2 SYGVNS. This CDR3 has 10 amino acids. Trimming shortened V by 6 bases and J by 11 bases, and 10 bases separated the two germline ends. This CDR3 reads CASSGERAFF. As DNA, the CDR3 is TGTGCCAGCAGCGGTGAGAGGGCTTTCTTT.

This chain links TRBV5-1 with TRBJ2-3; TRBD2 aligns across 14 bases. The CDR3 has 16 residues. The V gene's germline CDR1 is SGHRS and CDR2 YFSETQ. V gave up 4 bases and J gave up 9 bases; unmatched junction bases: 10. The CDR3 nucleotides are TGCGCCAGCAGCGGGAGGACTAGCGGGGGGACCCAGACGCAGTATTTT. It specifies CASSGRTSGGTQTQYF. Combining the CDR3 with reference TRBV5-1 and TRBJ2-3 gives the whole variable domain KAGVTQTPRYLIKTRGQQVTLSCSPISGHRSVSWYQQTPGQGLQFLFEYFSETQRNKGNFPGRFSGRQFSNSRSEMNVSTLELGDSALYLCASSGRTSGGTQTQYFGPGTRLTVL.

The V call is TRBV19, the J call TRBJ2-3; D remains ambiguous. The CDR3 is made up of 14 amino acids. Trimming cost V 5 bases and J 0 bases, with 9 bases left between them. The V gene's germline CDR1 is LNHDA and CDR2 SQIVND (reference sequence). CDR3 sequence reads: CASSPRLSTDTQYF. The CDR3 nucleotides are TGTGCCAGTAGTCCCCGACTTAGCACAGATACGCAGTATTTT.

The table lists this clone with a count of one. The DNA of the CDR3 is TGTGCCAGCAGCGCCGTCACTCTGAACACTGAAGCTTTCTTT. Its translation is CASSAVTLNTEAFF. This chain connects TRBV9 to TRBJ1-1; D is ambiguous. Deletions cut 3 bases from V and 0 bases from J, with 9 bases between. This CDR3 comprises 14 residues. The germline gives CDR1 SGDLS, CDR2 YYNGEE.

CDR3 protein: CATKEPTIPNTEAFF. CDR3 bases: TGTGCCACCAAAGAACCGACAATTCCGAACACTGAAGCTTTCTTT. The chain carries TRBV28 and TRBJ1-1, with no clear D. The CDR3 length is 15 residues. Trimming took off 10 bases at V and 1 base at J, with 19 bases between the two ends. The germline V gene encodes CDR1 MDHEN and CDR2 SYDVKM.

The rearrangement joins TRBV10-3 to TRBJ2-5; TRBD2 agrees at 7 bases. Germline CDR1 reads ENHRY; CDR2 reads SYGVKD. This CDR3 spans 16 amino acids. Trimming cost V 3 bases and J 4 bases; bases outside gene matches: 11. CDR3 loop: CAISDVSGAAGETQYF. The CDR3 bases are TGTGCCATCAGTGACGTCAGCGGGGCCGCGGGAGAGACCCAGTACTTC.

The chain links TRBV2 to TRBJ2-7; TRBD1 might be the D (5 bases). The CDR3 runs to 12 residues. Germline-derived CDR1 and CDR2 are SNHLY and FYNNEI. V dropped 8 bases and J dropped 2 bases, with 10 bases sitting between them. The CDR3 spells CASGTGTYEQYF. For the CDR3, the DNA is TGTGCCAGCGGAACAGGTACCTACGAGCAGTACTTC.